This TCR beta chain was captured by sequencing in a study of T cell clonality in common variable immunodeficiency. Points from the study as a whole: Reportedly, TCR beta sequences from common variable immunodeficiency showed fewer deletions and N-nucleotide insertions. CVID subjects had higher TCRbeta clonality than healthy controls, most marked in about a third.

This clone appeared many times. Its antigen is undetermined. From the germline J gene comes the end of the CDR3, since the read stops 3 residues before it. Reduced serum IgG, IgA and/or IgM plus specific antibody deficiency defined CVID. Aged roughly 9 to 64 years, CVID subjects averaged roughly 39 years old. For at least one year, all CVID subjects received replacement immunoglobulin. Measured with immunoSEQ multiplex PCR; TCRdb has only the in-frame clones, and not every one. In total the sample includes fewer than 35,000 clones, none of them seen once. V lost 2 bases to trimming and J lost 3 bases, with 15 bases between them. This CDR3 has 16 amino acids. Germline V lookup: CDR1 LNHDA, CDR2 SQIVND (reference sequence).

Sequenced: peripheral blood mononuclear cells. The chain joins TRBV19 to TRBJ2-3; D not certain. This receptor was obtained from a human donor with common variable immunodeficiency. The sequenced part of the CDR3 DNA is TGTGCCAGTAGTATATCTCGACGGGTGTTGACAGATACG. Amino acid sequence: CASSISRRVLTDT. The entire CDR3 protein reads CASSISRRVLTDTQYF.